This T cell receptor (beta chain) was recorded in a study of cytomegalovirus exposure and HLA in healthy donors. V lost 4 bases to trimming and J lost 6 bases, with 10 bases between them. Germline CDR1 SGHTA, CDR2 FQGNSA. CDR3 length: 13 amino acids. Study results and caveats: Previously analyzed data showed that most TCR beta V segments were productive at a frequency of about 87% or about 30%. TCR beta sequences reportedly predicted most subjects' HLA-A and HLA-B alleles accurately. An apparent linkage of common viral pathogens to several of the most significant clusters emerged in a later analysis. As confirmed in vitro, a few CMV-associated chains were specific for CMV antigens.

This clone occurred a few times. Its matching antigen is unknown. A multiplex PCR was run with 60 Vbeta primers and 13 Jbeta primers. Data came from immunoSEQ multiplex PCR; TCRdb stores just in-frame clones and leaves some out. The table shows 150,000 to 200,000 clones, with about 75% occurring only once. This TCR was sampled from a man aged 18 to 30 in good health and CMV-seropositive. Sequencing was done on a sample of PBMCs. The V and J genes are TRBV7-2 and TRBJ1-5, with D perhaps TRBD1 (6 bases). The CDR3: CASSYRESQPQHF. CDR3 coding DNA: TGTGCCAGCAGCTACAGGGAAAGTCAGCCCCAGCATTTT.